These T cell receptor beta chains were read from a single sample in a study of CD8 T cells in ankylosing spondylitis. MiXCR, applied by TCRdb to the 5' RACE reads, yields one record per CDR3 protein. The data contain 250,000 or so distinct CDR3 sequences, 20% to 30% of them seen just once; the ten biggest clones take up around 0.58%. The sequencing sample was made of blood, either unsorted or a sorted T cell fraction (not recorded which). These receptors were obtained from a male donor with ankylosing spondylitis or in good health (not recorded which). Both conserved end residues are part of each CDR3.

>TRBV12-3/TRBV12-4|TRBJ1-2
CASSLEGQTPLYGYTF
>TRBV12-3/TRBV12-4|TRBJ1-1
CASSAGQLMNTEAFF
>TRBV29-1|TRBJ1-1
CSVGGQLLRTEAFF
>TRBV29-1|TRBJ1-2
CSDPGTGANYGYTF
>TRBV5-1|TRBJ2-7
CASSPQGTGIYEQYF
>TRBV24-1|TRBJ2-1
CATSPGMGTYNEQFF
>TRBV20-1|TRBJ2-3
CSARDPAVPGDTQYF
>TRBV10-3|TRBJ2-2
CAITPGGTTGELFF
>TRBV5-1|TRBJ2-7
CASSGGTGGSHSSYEQYF
>TRBV12-3/TRBV12-4|TRBJ1-3
CASGSRQGTSGNTIYF
>TRBV6-1|TRBJ1-6
CASSPGRLGSPLHF
>TRBV9|TRBJ1-2
CASSAYPWGNYGYTF
>TRBV5-1|TRBJ2-1
CASSLEVGIYNEQFF
>TRBV15|TRBJ2-7
CATSLRGIRDEQYF
>TRBV7-6|TRBJ2-5
CASSPGHNQETQYF
>TRBV20-1|TRBJ1-5
CSARGGGNNQPQHF
>TRBV12-3/TRBV12-4|TRBJ2-6
CAIKGGNGANVLTF
>TRBV23-1|TRBJ2-7
CASSQSGDRVYEQYF